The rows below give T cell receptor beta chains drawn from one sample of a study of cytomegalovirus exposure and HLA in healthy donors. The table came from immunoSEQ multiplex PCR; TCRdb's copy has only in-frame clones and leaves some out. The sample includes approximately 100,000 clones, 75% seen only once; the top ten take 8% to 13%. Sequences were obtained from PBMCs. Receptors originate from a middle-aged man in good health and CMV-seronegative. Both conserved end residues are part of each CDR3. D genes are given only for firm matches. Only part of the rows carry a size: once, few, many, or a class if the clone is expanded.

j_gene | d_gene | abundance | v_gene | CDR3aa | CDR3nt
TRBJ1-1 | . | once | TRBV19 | CASRQGPNTEAFF | TGTGCCAGTAGACAGGGCCCGAACACTGAAGCTTTCTTT
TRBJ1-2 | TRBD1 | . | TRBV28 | CASSRQGANYGYTF | TGTGCCAGCAGTCGACAGGGGGCGAACTATGGCTACACCTTC
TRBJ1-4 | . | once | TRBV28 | CASGWTASNEKLFF | TGTGCCAGCGGTTGGACAGCCTCCAATGAAAAACTGTTTTTT
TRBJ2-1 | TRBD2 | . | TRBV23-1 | CASSQFRGARTSAKEQFF | TGCGCCAGCAGTCAATTTAGGGGGGCCCGGACTAGCGCAAAAGAGCAGTTCTTC
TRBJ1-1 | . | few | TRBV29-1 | CSVEEGAEAFF | TGCAGCGTTGAGGAGGGAGCAGAAGCTTTCTTT
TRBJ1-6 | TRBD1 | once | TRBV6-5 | CASRRDSVLDSPLHF | TGTGCCAGCAGGCGGGACAGCGTTTTAGATTCACCCCTCCACTTT
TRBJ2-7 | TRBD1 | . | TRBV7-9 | CASSFWGTGLLAYEQYF | TGTGCCAGCAGCTTCTGGGGGACAGGGTTATTAGCCTACGAGCAGTACTTC
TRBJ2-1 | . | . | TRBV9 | CASSYRSGQVGMGANNEQFF | TGTGCCAGCAGCTATCGCTCCGGGCAGGTGGGGATGGGGGCGAACAATGAGCAGTTCTTC
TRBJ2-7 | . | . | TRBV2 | CASGIARFGEQYF | TGTGCCAGCGGAATAGCGCGATTTGGAGAGCAGTACTTC
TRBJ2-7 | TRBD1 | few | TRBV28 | CASSPPFGQGIVAEQYF | TGTGCCAGCAGTCCCCCCTTCGGACAGGGCATAGTAGCCGAGCAGTACTTC
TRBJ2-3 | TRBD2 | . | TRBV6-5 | CASRTSGSDTQYF | TGTGCCAGCAGGACTAGCGGATCAGATACGCAGTATTTT
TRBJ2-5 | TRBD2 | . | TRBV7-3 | CASSSSGRGIEETQYF | TGTGCCAGCAGCTCTAGCGGGAGAGGGATCGAAGAGACCCAGTACTTC
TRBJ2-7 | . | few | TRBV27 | CASSRTSSYEQYF | TGTGCCAGCAGCAGAACAAGCTCCTACGAGCAGTACTTC
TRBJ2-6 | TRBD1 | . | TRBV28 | CASRPGQGAVGANVLTF | TGTGCCAGCAGGCCGGGACAGGGGGCCGTTGGGGCCAACGTCCTGACTTTC
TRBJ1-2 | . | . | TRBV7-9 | CASSSRGNYGYTF | TGTGCCAGCAGCTCCAGGGGTAACTATGGCTACACCTTC
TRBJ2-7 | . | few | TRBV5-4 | CASSGTYFPNEQYF | TGTGCCAGCAGCGGGACTTACTTTCCTAACGAGCAGTACTTC
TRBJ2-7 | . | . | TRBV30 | CAWSPPAARVSEQYF | TGTGCCTGGAGTCCCCCGGCTGCCAGGGTGTCCGAGCAGTACTTC
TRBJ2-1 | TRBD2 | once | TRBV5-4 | CASSEGLAGVQGNEQFF | TGTGCCAGCAGCGAAGGACTAGCGGGAGTACAGGGCAATGAGCAGTTCTTC
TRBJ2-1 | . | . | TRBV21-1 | CASSKGGRYNEQFF | TGTGCCAGCAGCAAAGGGGGGCGGTACAATGAGCAGTTCTTC
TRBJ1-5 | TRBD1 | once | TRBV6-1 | CASREKGASQPQHF | TGTGCCAGCAGAGAGAAGGGGGCTAGTCAGCCCCAGCATTTT
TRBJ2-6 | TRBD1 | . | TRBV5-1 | CASSFQQGRSGANVLTF | TGCGCCAGCAGCTTCCAACAGGGGAGATCCGGGGCCAACGTCCTGACTTTC
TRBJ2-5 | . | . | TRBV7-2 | CASSPGGGQETQYF | TGTGCCAGCAGCCCCGGGGGAGGCCAAGAGACCCAGTACTTC
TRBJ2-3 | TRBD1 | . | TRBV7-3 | CASSLNLQGVDTQYF | TGTGCCAGCAGCTTAAATTTGCAGGGGGTAGATACGCAGTATTTT
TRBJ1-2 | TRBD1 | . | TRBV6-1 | CASRKQGEGYGYTF | TGTGCCAGCAGAAAACAGGGGGAAGGCTATGGCTACACCTTC
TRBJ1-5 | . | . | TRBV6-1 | CASRRVRNQPQHF | TGTGCCAGCAGGCGGGTACGCAATCAGCCCCAGCATTTT
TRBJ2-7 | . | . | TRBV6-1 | CASSPGLWEQYF | TGTGCCAGCAGCCCCGGTCTTTGGGAGCAGTACTTC
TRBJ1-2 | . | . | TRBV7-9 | CASSLTEDYGYTF | TGTGCCAGCAGCTTGACCGAGGACTATGGCTACACCTTC
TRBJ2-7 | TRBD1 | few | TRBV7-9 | CASSPRDSISYEQYF | TGTGCCAGCAGCCCACGGGACAGTATCTCCTACGAGCAGTACTTC
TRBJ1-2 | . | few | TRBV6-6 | CASSSTGSYGYTF | TGTGCCAGCAGTTCTACAGGGTCTTATGGCTACACCTTC
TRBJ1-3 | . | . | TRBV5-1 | CASSLSSVAGNTIYF | TGCGCCAGCAGCTTGTCTTCGGTGGCTGGAAACACCATATATTTT
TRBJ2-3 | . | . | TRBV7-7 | CASSLGTHTDTQYF | TGTGCTAGCAGCTTAGGGACTCACACAGATACGCAGTATTTT
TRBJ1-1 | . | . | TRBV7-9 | CAGASQGYTEAFF | TGTGCCGGTGCGTCCCAGGGTTACACTGAAGCTTTCTTT
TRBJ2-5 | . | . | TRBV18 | CASSPPSLEETQYF | TGTGCCAGCTCACCACCGTCCCTGGAGGAGACCCAGTACTTC
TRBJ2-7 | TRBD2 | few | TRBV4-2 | CASSPRTSGGQTYEQYF | TGTGCCAGCAGCCCCAGGACTAGCGGGGGGCAAACCTACGAGCAGTACTTC
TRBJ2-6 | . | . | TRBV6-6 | CASSYEGAGANVLTF | TGTGCCAGCAGTTATGAGGGGGCTGGGGCCAACGTCCTGACTTTC
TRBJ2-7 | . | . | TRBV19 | CASSISPGWEQYF | TGTGCCAGTAGTATCTCCCCGGGGTGGGAGCAGTACTTC
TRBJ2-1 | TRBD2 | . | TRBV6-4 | CASSVLAGVYNEQFF | TGTGCCAGCAGTGTACTAGCGGGGGTTTACAATGAGCAGTTCTTC